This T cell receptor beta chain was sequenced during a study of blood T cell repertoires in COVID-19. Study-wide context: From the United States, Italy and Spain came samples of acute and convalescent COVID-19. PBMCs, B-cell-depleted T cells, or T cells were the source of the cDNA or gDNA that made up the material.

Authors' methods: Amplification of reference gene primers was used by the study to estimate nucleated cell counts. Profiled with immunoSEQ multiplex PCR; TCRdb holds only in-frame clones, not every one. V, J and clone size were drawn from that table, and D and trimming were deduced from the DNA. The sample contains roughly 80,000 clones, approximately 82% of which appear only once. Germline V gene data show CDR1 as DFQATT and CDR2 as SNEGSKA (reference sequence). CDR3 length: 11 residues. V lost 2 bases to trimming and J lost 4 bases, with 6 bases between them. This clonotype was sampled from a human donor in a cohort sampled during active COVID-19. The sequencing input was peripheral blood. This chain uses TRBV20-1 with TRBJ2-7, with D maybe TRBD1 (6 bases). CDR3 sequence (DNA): TGCAGTGCTAGACAGGGGTACGAGCAGTACTTC. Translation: CSARQGYEQYF.